The sequence of this TCR beta chain was determined in a study of STAT5B mutations in CD4+ large granular lymphocyte leukemia. Whole-study results and caveats: Top patient clones used TRBV06 genes more often: 8/27 versus 2/35 in controls. Patient CD4-sorted repertoires stayed more clonal than healthy ones after leukemic-clone removal.

To note about this clone: Antigen specificity is unknown. Additional DNA sequences in this sample encode the identical CDR3.

Assay used: immunoSEQ multiplex PCR; TCRdb lists only in-frame clones, some missing. This table has around 50,000 clones, roughly 84% appearing once. V shed 6 bases and J shed 4 bases, with 7 bases lying between them. Germline V lookup: CDR1 MDHEN, CDR2 SYDVKM. CDR3 length: 12 amino acids. Specimen: CD4+ T cells from blood buffy coats. The chain carries TRBV28 and TRBJ1-5, with D tentatively TRBD1 (6 bases). The sequence was obtained from a human donor in good health. The CDR3 is CASRTGNQPQHF. CDR3 DNA sequence: TGTGCCAGCAGAACAGGGAATCAGCCCCAGCATTTT.